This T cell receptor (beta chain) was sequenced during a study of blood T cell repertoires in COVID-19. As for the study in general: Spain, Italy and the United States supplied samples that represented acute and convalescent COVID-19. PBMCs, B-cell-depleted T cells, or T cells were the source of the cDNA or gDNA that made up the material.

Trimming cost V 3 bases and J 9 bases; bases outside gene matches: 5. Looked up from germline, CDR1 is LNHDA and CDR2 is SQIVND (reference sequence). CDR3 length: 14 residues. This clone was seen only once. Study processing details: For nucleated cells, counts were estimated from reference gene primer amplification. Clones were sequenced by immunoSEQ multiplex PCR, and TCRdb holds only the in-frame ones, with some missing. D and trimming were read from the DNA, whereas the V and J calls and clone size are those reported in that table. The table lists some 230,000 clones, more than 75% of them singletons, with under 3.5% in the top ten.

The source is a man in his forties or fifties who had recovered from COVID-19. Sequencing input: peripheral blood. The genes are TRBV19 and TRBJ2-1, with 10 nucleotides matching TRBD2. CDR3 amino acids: CASSMVLAGGEQFF. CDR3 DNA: TGTGCCAGTAGTATGGTGTTAGCGGGAGGTGAGCAGTTCTTC.